The next 21 T cell receptor beta chains were all read from a single sample in a study of shared clonotypes between healthy human individuals. TCRdb's table, derived via immunoSEQ multiplex PCR, lists solely in-frame clones and lacks some. The sample yields approximately 470,000 clones, approximately 81% seen once. Specimen: PBMCs. These receptor sequences come from a woman in her 40s in good health. Some clones in this sample may be carry-over from other donors' samples.

A word on this clone: A single base is all that separates this from a far larger clone, so a read error is likely. The chain employs TRBV6-6 and TRBJ2-7; no firm D call. The V end lost 6 bases, the J end lost 5 bases, and 11 bases lay between the germline ends. CDR3 length: 12 residues. CDR1 and CDR2 (germline): MNHNY, SVGAGI (reference sequence). CDR3 sequence reads: CASSAHGDEQYF. The CDR3 DNA sequence: TGTGCCAGCAGCGCCCATGGGGACGAGCAGTACTTC.

The V call is TRBV28, the J call TRBJ2-7; D is unclear. Trimming cost V 6 bases and J 4 bases, with 13 bases left between them. Germline CDR1 and CDR2: MDHEN and SYDVKM. This CDR3 is built from 13 residues. CDR3: CASSPFGKYEQYF. CDR3 nucleotides: TGTGCCAGCAGCCCTTTTGGGAAGTACGAGCAGTACTTC.

This chain uses TRBV7-6 with TRBJ1-5; 8 bases line up with TRBD1. This CDR3 comprises 15 residues. V dropped 2 bases and J dropped 3; count of bases not matched to a gene: 3. Germline V gene lookup returns CDR1 SGHVS and CDR2 FNYEAQ. CDR3 in amino acids: CASSLQGAPNQPQHF. As DNA, the CDR3 is TGTGCCAGCAGCTTACAGGGGGCTCCCAATCAGCCCCAGCATTTT.

This sequence joins TRBV6-5 and TRBJ2-3; 11 positions agree with TRBD2. V was pared by 7 bases and J by 3 bases, with 6 bases of the junction left unmatched. Germline CDR1 is MNHEY and CDR2 is SVGAGI. The CDR3 runs 15 residues. The CDR3 loop is CASTSTSGRTDTQYF. Here the CDR3 DNA reads TGTGCCAGCACCTCCACTAGCGGGAGAACAGATACGCAGTATTTT.

The CDR3 region has the DNA TGTGCCAGCTCAACACAGGGGAGGCACACTGAAGCTTTCTTT. This sequence encodes CASSTQGRHTEAFF. The J gene is TRBJ1-1, the V gene TRBV18, with 7 bases lining up with TRBD1. The V gene end was trimmed by 5 bases and the J gene end by 3 bases; junction bases not matched to a gene: 6. The CDR3 covers 14 residues. Germline-derived CDR1 and CDR2 are KGHSH and LQKENI.

The chain is built from TRBV19 and TRBJ2-7; TRBD1 aligns across 9 bases. Germline CDR1 is LNHDA and CDR2 is SQIVND (reference sequence). The CDR3 contains 16 residues. Trimming at V came to 3 bases and at J to 7 bases, leaving 13 bases not matched to a gene. The CDR3 nucleotides are TGTGCCAGTAGTATTTCGTTTCGGGACAGGGCCGGGGAGCAGTACTTC. Translating gives CASSISFRDRAGEQYF.

V and J are TRBV7-6 and TRBJ2-5; 10 bases agree with TRBD1. Trimming took 1 base from V and 4 from J; bases not matched to a gene: 3. This CDR3 region has 15 residues. Per germline, CDR1 SGHVS and CDR2 FNYEAQ. DNA for the CDR3: TGTGCCAGCAGCTTAGTGGACAGGGGGGGAGAGACCCAGTACTTC. Residues: CASSLVDRGGETQYF.

The chain combines TRBV28 with TRBJ2-1; 15 bases are a match to TRBD2. The CDR3 length is 16 residues. Trimming removed 4 bases from V and 8 bases from J; junction bases left unmatched: 6. Germline V gene sequence: CDR1 MDHEN, CDR2 SYDVKM. This chain's CDR3 is CASSSGLAGGLDEQFF. CDR3 nucleotide sequence: TGTGCCAGCAGTTCGGGACTAGCGGGAGGTCTCGATGAGCAGTTCTTC.

This clone is a singleton in its sample. The chain links TRBV11-1 to TRBJ2-1; 13 bases fit TRBD2. The CDR3 totals 16 residues. J lost 1 base, V lost 5 bases, and 2 bases had no gene match. Germline-derived CDR1 and CDR2 are SGHAT and FQDESV (reference sequence). CDR3 DNA sequence: TGTGCCAGCAGCCAGACTAGCGGGAGGTCCTACAATGAGCAGTTCTTC. This encodes CASSQTSGRSYNEQFF. Together with reference TRBV11-1 and TRBJ2-1, the CDR3 gives the full variable domain: EAEVAQSPRYKITEKSQAVAFWCDPISGHATLYWYRQILGQGPELLVQFQDESVVDDSQLPKDRFSAERLKGVDSTLKIQPAELGDSAMYLCASSQTSGRSYNEQFFGPGTRLTVL.

The table lists this clone with a few counts. The rearrangement links TRBV27 to TRBJ1-5; D is perhaps TRBD1 (6 bases). CDR1 is MNHEY and CDR2 is SMNVEV in the germline V gene (reference sequence). The ends were cut back, 5 bases at V and 10 bases at J, with 15 bases in the middle. The CDR3 is 13 residues long. The CDR3 bases are TGTGCCAGCAGTACAATACAGGGCCTACCCCAGCATTTT. Its protein product is CASSTIQGLPQHF.

This clone was recorded once. The J gene is TRBJ2-3, the V gene TRBV7-3; 14 nucleotides align to TRBD2. V was clipped by 4 bases and J by 4 bases; unmatched bases: 4. Germline V gene sequence: CDR1 SGHTA, CDR2 FQGTGA. CDR3 size: 16 residues. The CDR3 DNA sequence: TGTGCCAGCAGCTCCAGACTAGCGGGAGGGCCAGATACGCAGTATTTT. Its protein product is CASSSRLAGGPDTQYF.

The CDR3, as DNA: TGTGCCAGCAGACCGGCTCTAGGGGGCTCCTACGAGCAGTACTTC. Amino acids: CASRPALGGSYEQYF. V usage is TRBV28 and J usage is TRBJ2-7; TRBD1 is a possible D gene (6 bases). The CDR3 is 15 residues long. Trimming pared 6 bases from V and 0 bases from J, leaving 15 bases between. The V gene's germline CDR1 is MDHEN and CDR2 SYDVKM.

The chain is built from TRBV11-2 and TRBJ1-5; no definite D call. The V end lost 2 bases, the J end lost 5 bases, and 7 bases lay between the germline ends. The CDR3 loop spans 13 amino acids. The germline V gene encodes CDR1 SGHAT and CDR2 FQNNGV. DNA of the CDR3: TGTGCCAGCAGCTTAAGTTTAGATCAGCCCCAGCATTTT. Translating gives CASSLSLDQPQHF.

This clone was observed once. The chain couples TRBV18 to TRBJ1-1; D gene unclear. There are 14 residues in the CDR3. V lost 2 bases, J lost 4 bases, and 11 bases lay in between. Germline V gene data show CDR1 as KGHSH and CDR2 as LQKENI. The CDR3 region has the DNA TGTGCCAGCTCACCAAGGAAGGAGGGCACTGAAGCTTTCTTT. Protein sequence: CASSPRKEGTEAFF. The full variable domain, its missing parts supplied by reference TRBV18 and TRBJ1-1, is NAGVMQNPRHLVRRRGQEARLRCSPMKGHSHVYWYRQLPEEGLKFMVYLQKENIIDESGMPKERFSAEFPKEGPSILRIQQVVRGDSAAYFCASSPRKEGTEAFFGQGTRLTVV.

Many counts were recorded for this clone. The V and J genes are TRBV5-1 and TRBJ2-7, with 10 nucleotides matching TRBD2. Unmatched junction bases numbered 6, after V lost 0 bases and J lost 9 bases. The CDR3 extends over 14 amino acids. Germline V gene data show CDR1 as SGHRS and CDR2 as YFSETQ. The CDR3 loop is CASSLEPAGGGQYF. CDR3 bases: TGCGCCAGCAGCTTGGAACCAGCGGGAGGGGGGCAGTACTTC. The whole variable domain, filled in from reference TRBV5-1 and TRBJ2-7, reads KAGVTQTPRYLIKTRGQQVTLSCSPISGHRSVSWYQQTPGQGLQFLFEYFSETQRNKGNFPGRFSGRQFSNSRSEMNVSTLELGDSALYLCASSLEPAGGGQYFGPGTRLTVT.

This clone was picked up a small number of times. The V and J genes are TRBV10-2 and TRBJ1-3, with D maybe TRBD1 (6 bases). This CDR3 is 13 amino acids long. CDR1 is WSHSY and CDR2 is SAAADI in the germline V gene. V lost 7 bases and J 2 bases, leaving 9 bases between the germline ends. CDR3 bases: TGCGCCAGCACCTCAGGGGCTGGAAACACCATATATTTT. The encoded protein is CASTSGAGNTIYF.

The V and J genes are TRBV2 and TRBJ1-5, with TRBD1 as a possible D gene (5 bases). This CDR3 has 14 residues. Germline CDR1 is SNHLY and CDR2 is FYNNEI. Trimming shortened V by 5 bases and J by 7 bases, and 15 bases separated the two germline ends. CDR3 sequence (DNA): TGTGCCAGCAGTCTTCAGGGTCTGAGGCAGCCCCAGCATTTT. The encoded protein is CASSLQGLRQPQHF.

This chain connects TRBV5-1 to TRBJ2-5; 9 positions match TRBD2. The CDR3 totals 14 residues. Germline CDR1 is SGHRS and CDR2 is YFSETQ. V trimming: 4 bases; J trimming: 1 base; junction bases outside the gene matches: 2. The CDR3 bases are TGCGCCAGCAGCATAGCGGGGGCCCAAGAGACCCAGTACTTC. Translated: CASSIAGAQETQYF. Full variable domain (remainder filled in from reference TRBV5-1 and TRBJ2-5): KAGVTQTPRYLIKTRGQQVTLSCSPISGHRSVSWYQQTPGQGLQFLFEYFSETQRNKGNFPGRFSGRQFSNSRSEMNVSTLELGDSALYLCASSIAGAQETQYFGPGTRLLVL.

The chain has TRBV5-4 and TRBJ2-4, with no clear D. Germline V gene data show CDR1 as SGHNT and CDR2 as YYREEE (reference sequence). The germline V and J ends were trimmed by 6 bases and 0 bases, with 10 bases remaining between them. The CDR3 length is 14 residues. The CDR3 reads CASKFGGAKNIQYF. The DNA for the CDR3 is TGTGCCAGCAAGTTCGGCGGAGCCAAAAACATTCAGTACTTC.

Concerning this clone: This likely came from a read error, as a far larger clone is one base away. V usage is TRBV29-1 and J usage is TRBJ1-1, with D unclear. Per germline, CDR1 SQVTM and CDR2 ANQGSEA. V lost 6 bases and J 3 bases, leaving 14 bases between the germline ends. The CDR3 runs 13 residues. The CDR3 here is CSVTIGLDTEAFF. Here the CDR3 DNA reads TGCAGCGTCACAATAGGGTTAGACACTGAAGCTTTCTTT.

The chain joins TRBV7-9 to TRBJ2-1; the match to TRBD2 covers 13 bases. Germline V gene lookup returns CDR1 SEHNR and CDR2 FQNEAQ (reference sequence). The CDR3 length is 16 residues. J gave up 8 bases and V 5 bases, and 9 bases lay outside the gene matches. The CDR3 DNA is TGTGCCAGCAGCCTAGGACTAGCGGGAGTTAAAGATGAGCAGTTCTTC. Its protein product is CASSLGLAGVKDEQFF.